Listed below are T cell receptor beta chains from one sample, sequenced in a study of blood T cell repertoires in COVID-19. The assay was immunoSEQ multiplex PCR, and TCRdb's table has in-frame clones only and misses some. The sample carries about 240,000 clones, just under 85% recorded once. The material sequenced was peripheral blood. The receptor set was obtained from a man in his fifties with acute or convalescent COVID-19. Both conserved end residues are part of each CDR3. The D gene is left open where the match is weak. Only some rows state a clone size, as once, few, many or a class for expanded clones.

-	TRBV10-3	TRBD1	TRBJ1-2	TGTGCCATCAGTGATCCAACCGGGACAGGGCGAAATGGCTACACCTTC	CAISDPTGTGRNGYTF
-	TRBV4-2	-	TRBJ1-2	TGTGCCAGCAGCCAAGATGGCCCAGGGGCAGGCTATGGCTACACCTTC	CASSQDGPGAGYGYTF
-	TRBV2	TRBD1	TRBJ1-5	TGTGCCAGCAGTGAGGACAGGGAGAATCAGCCCCAGCATTTT	CASSEDRENQPQHF
-	TRBV4-1	-	TRBJ1-2	TGCGCCAGCAGCCAAGACCGGCCAGGCTATGGCTACACCTTC	CASSQDRPGYGYTF
-	TRBV11-2	TRBD1	TRBJ1-6	TGTGCCGGCAAAACGGGACAGTCAAATTCACCCCTCCACTTT	CAGKTGQSNSPLHF
-	TRBV7-9	TRBD1	TRBJ1-5	TGTGCCAGCAGCCCGGGACAGGGTCCCAATCAGCCCCAGCATTTT	CASSPGQGPNQPQHF
-	TRBV7-2	-	TRBJ2-7	TGTGCCAGCAGGGAGGGAGGACACTCCTACGAGCAGTACTTC	CASREGGHSYEQYF
-	TRBV6-5	-	TRBJ2-7	TGTGCCAGCAGTTACTCGAACACCTACGAGCAGTACTTC	CASSYSNTYEQYF
-	TRBV10-1	TRBD1	TRBJ1-1	TGCGCCAGCAGTCGGGGACAGGGGAACACTGAAGCTTTCTTT	CASSRGQGNTEAFF
-	TRBV19	TRBD1	TRBJ1-5	TGTGCCAGTAGCTCGACAGGGAGCAATCAGCCCCAGCATTTT	CASSSTGSNQPQHF
-	TRBV28	-	TRBJ2-7	TGTGCCAGCAGTTTAGTGGGCCCATACGAGCAGTACTTC	CASSLVGPYEQYF
-	TRBV5-1	TRBD1	TRBJ2-1	TGCGCCAGCACGACTGGGGGGACAGGCAATGAGCAGTTCTTC	CASTTGGTGNEQFF
-	TRBV5-1	TRBD1	TRBJ2-7	TGCGCCAGCAGCAATACAGAGGGGACAGGCTCCTACGAGCAGTACTTC	CASSNTEGTGSYEQYF
-	TRBV3-1/TRBV3-2	-	TRBJ2-1	TGTGCCAGCAGCCGAGGAGGCGGGGACCGTGAGCAGTTCTTC	CASSRGGGDREQFF
-	TRBV5-1	TRBD1	TRBJ2-6	TGCGCCAGCAGCGGACAGGGTGTCAGCTCTGGGGCCAACGTCCTGACTTTC	CASSGQGVSSGANVLTF
-	TRBV27	TRBD2	TRBJ2-1	TGTGCCAGCAGTTTATATCGGGGGACTAGCGGGGGGAGCTCCTACAATGAGCAGTTCTTC	CASSLYRGTSGGSSYNEQFF
-	TRBV24-1	-	TRBJ1-4	TGTGCCACCAGTGATTCCGGACAGCCTTCTAATGAAAAACTGTTTTTT	CATSDSGQPSNEKLFF
once	TRBV5-4	TRBD2	TRBJ2-1	TGTGCCAGCAGCCCGGGGACTAGACGAGCCGTCTACAATGAGCAGTTCTTC	CASSPGTRRAVYNEQFF
-	TRBV19	-	TRBJ2-6	TGTGCCAGTAGTATAGAGCGGGGCGGCTCTGGGGCCAACGTCCTGACTTTC	CASSIERGGSGANVLTF
-	TRBV30	TRBD1	TRBJ1-2	TGTGCCTGGAGTGTGGACAGGGGGCCCTATGGCTACACCTTC	CAWSVDRGPYGYTF
-	TRBV2	TRBD2	TRBJ2-3	TGTGCCAGCAGCTTGACTAGCGTCCTCGATACGCAGTATTTT	CASSLTSVLDTQYF
-	TRBV24-1	TRBD1	TRBJ1-1	TGTGCCACCAGTGATCGGGACAGTGGGGCCACTGAAGCTTTCTTT	CATSDRDSGATEAFF
-	TRBV9	-	TRBJ2-5	TGTGCCAGCAGCGTAGGACTCCAAGAGACCCAGTACTTC	CASSVGLQETQYF
-	TRBV5-1	-	TRBJ1-1	TGCGCCAGCAGCTTGAGGGAGGATGTGGGCACTGAAGCTTTCTTT	CASSLREDVGTEAFF
once	TRBV19	-	TRBJ1-5	TGTGCCAGTAGTATTATTGGAAAGGGGCCGAATCAGCCCCAGCATTTT	CASSIIGKGPNQPQHF
-	TRBV30	TRBD1	TRBJ1-2	TGTGCCTGGACCCTAACAGGGGGCGCGGTTGGCTACACCTTC	CAWTLTGGAVGYTF
-	TRBV7-9	-	TRBJ2-5	TGTGCCAGCAGAGGGGACACCCGGGAGACCCAGTACTTC	CASRGDTRETQYF
-	TRBV9	TRBD2	TRBJ2-5	TGTGCCAGCAGCGTGACTATAGCGGGACGCGAGACCCAGTACTTC	CASSVTIAGRETQYF
few	TRBV4-2	TRBD1	TRBJ1-4	TGTGCCAGCAGCCAAGATTCGGGGACAGGGAATGAAAAACTGTTTTTT	CASSQDSGTGNEKLFF
-	TRBV2	TRBD2	TRBJ2-1	TGTGCCAGCGGATCTAGCGGGAGGGCAGGGGAGCAGTTCTTC	CASGSSGRAGEQFF
-	TRBV9	TRBD1	TRBJ2-3	TGTGCCAGCAGCGTAGAGGGGACAGGGGGCACAGATACGCAGTATTTT	CASSVEGTGGTDTQYF
-	TRBV14	TRBD1	TRBJ1-1	TGTGCCAGCAGCCGGGGACAGGCGAACACTGAAGCTTTCTTT	CASSRGQANTEAFF
-	TRBV7-8	-	TRBJ2-1	TGTGCCAGCAGCTCGGACTTTTACAATGAGCAGTTCTTC	CASSSDFYNEQFF
few	TRBV27	-	TRBJ1-2	TGTGCCAGCAGTTCCTCCTGGGGCGGAAACAAGGACTATGGCTACACCTTC	CASSSSWGGNKDYGYTF
-	TRBV6-5	TRBD2	TRBJ2-1	TGTGCCAGCAGTTACTCGGGGTGGGCGGGAGGTGATGAGCAGTTCTTC	CASSYSGWAGGDEQFF
-	TRBV6-6	-	TRBJ1-4	TGTGCCAGCAGTCACTTGACAGTAGACGAAAAACTGTTTTTT	CASSHLTVDEKLFF
-	TRBV5-1	TRBD2	TRBJ2-7	TGCGCCAGCAGCTTGGTGGCCGGGGGGAGCTCCTACGAGCAGTACTTC	CASSLVAGGSSYEQYF
-	TRBV6-5	-	TRBJ1-6	TGTGCCAGCAGTTACTCGATCACGGGGCCCCTCCACTTT	CASSYSITGPLHF
-	TRBV11-2	TRBD1	TRBJ2-7	TGTGCCAGCAGCTGGGACAGGGATTACGAGCAGTACTTC	CASSWDRDYEQYF
-	TRBV27	TRBD1	TRBJ2-7	TGTGCCAGCAGTTTGGGACAGGGGATCGACGAGCAGTACTTC	CASSLGQGIDEQYF
-	TRBV5-4	-	TRBJ1-2	TGTGCCAGCACCGCAGGACAGAATAACTATGGCTACACCTTC	CASTAGQNNYGYTF
-	TRBV18	-	TRBJ2-3	TGTGCCAGCTCGCCACTAGCAGACGCAACAGATACGCAGTATTTT	CASSPLADATDTQYF
-	TRBV5-1	-	TRBJ1-1	TGCGCCAGCAGCTTGCGGGGATTGAACACTGAAGCTTTCTTT	CASSLRGLNTEAFF
few	TRBV6-2/TRBV6-3	-	TRBJ2-7	TGTGCCAGCAGTGGTAGTCCCTACGAGCAGTACTTC	CASSGSPYEQYF
-	TRBV30	-	TRBJ1-3	TGTGCCTGGAATTCAGGGACTGGAAACACCATATATTTT	CAWNSGTGNTIYF
-	TRBV19	-	TRBJ1-2	TGTGCCAGTAGTATCCGGGCGGAGGCTAACTATGGCTACACCTTC	CASSIRAEANYGYTF
-	TRBV11-2	-	TRBJ2-7	TGTGCCAGCAGCCCCCAGTTTTATACCTCCTACGAGCAGTACTTC	CASSPQFYTSYEQYF
-	TRBV10-1	-	TRBJ1-2	TGCGCCAGCAGTGAGTCGGGACATCCTAACTATGGCTACACCTTC	CASSESGHPNYGYTF
-	TRBV10-2	-	TRBJ1-5	TGCGCCAGCACGAGGACACGGACCTTTAGCAATCAGCCCCAGCATTTT	CASTRTRTFSNQPQHF
-	TRBV7-8	TRBD2	TRBJ2-2	TGTGCCAGCAGTCGGGACTATACGACCGGGGAGCTGTTTTTT	CASSRDYTTGELFF
-	TRBV15	TRBD1	TRBJ1-4	TGTGCCACCAGCCTCAGGGGGCAAGTTGGTGAAAAACTGTTTTTT	CATSLRGQVGEKLFF
-	TRBV30	TRBD2	TRBJ2-7	TGTGCCTGGGGGGGACTAGCGGGGCGCTACGAGCAGTACTTC	CAWGGLAGRYEQYF
-	TRBV5-4	-	TRBJ2-5	TGTGCCAGCAGCTTGGTCGGGAGCGAGACCCAGTACTTC	CASSLVGSETQYF
few	TRBV19	-	TRBJ1-1	TGTGCCAGTAGATGGGGCCCCTCGAACACTGAAGCTTTCTTT	CASRWGPSNTEAFF
-	TRBV2	-	TRBJ2-7	TGTGCCAGCAGTGAAAGAGGCTCCTACGAGCAGTACTTC	CASSERGSYEQYF
few	TRBV11-2	TRBD1	TRBJ1-5	TGTGCCAGCAGCTTGGGGGGACAGGGCGGAGGGCAGCCCCAGCATTTT	CASSLGGQGGGQPQHF
-	TRBV19	TRBD1	TRBJ2-2	TGTGCCTCTCACCTAGGGGGCGTGAACACCGGGGAGCTGTTTTTT	CASHLGGVNTGELFF
-	TRBV9	TRBD1	TRBJ2-7	TGTGCCAGCAGCCTTACCGGGACAGGGGCCTCCGAGCAGTACTTC	CASSLTGTGASEQYF
-	TRBV29-1	-	TRBJ2-7	TGCAGCGTTGAAGATGCCGACAGCTACGAGCAGTACTTC	CSVEDADSYEQYF